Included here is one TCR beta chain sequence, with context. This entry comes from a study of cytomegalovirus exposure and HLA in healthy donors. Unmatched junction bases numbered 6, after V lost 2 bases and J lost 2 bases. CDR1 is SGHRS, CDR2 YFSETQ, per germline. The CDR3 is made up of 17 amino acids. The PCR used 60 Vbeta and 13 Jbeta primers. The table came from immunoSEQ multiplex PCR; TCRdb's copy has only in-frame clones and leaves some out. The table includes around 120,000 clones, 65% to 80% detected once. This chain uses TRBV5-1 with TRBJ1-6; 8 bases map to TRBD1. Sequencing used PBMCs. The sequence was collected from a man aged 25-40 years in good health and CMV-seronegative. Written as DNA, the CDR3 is TGCGCCAGCAGCTTCCGGACAGGGCAGCCCTATAATTCACCCCTCCACTTT. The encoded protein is CASSFRTGQPYNSPLHF.